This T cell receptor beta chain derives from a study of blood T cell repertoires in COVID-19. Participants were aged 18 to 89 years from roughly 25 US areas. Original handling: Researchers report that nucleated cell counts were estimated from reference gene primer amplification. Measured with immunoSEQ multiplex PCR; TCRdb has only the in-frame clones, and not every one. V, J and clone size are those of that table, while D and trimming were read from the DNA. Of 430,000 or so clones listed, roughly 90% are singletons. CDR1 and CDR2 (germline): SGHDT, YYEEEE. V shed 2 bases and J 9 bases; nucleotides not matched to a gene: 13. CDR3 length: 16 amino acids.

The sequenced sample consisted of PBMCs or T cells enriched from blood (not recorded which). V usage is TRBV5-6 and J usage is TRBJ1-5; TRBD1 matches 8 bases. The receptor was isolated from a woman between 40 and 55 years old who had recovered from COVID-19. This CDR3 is CASSFQGTGGQSPQHF. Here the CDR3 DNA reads TGTGCCAGCAGCTTTCAGGGGACAGGTGGGCAATCGCCCCAGCATTTT.